This is a list of T cell receptor beta chains from one sample in a study of response to subunit inactivated influenza vaccine. From the RT-PCR reads, TCRdb called clonotypes with MiXCR, one entry per CDR3 protein. The sample records about 500,000 distinct CDR3 sequences, about 7.2% being singletons. The specimen comprised PBMCs from blood, sampled about 24 months after vaccination. These receptors came from a man aged 50 to 75 who received an inactivated influenza vaccine. The CDR3 runs from the conserved cysteine through the conserved F or W. A row's size may be missing; if present it is once, few, many or a size class.

j_gene,abundance,v_gene,CDR3aa
TRBJ2-6,NA,TRBV4-1,CASSQDRPYGLAYSGANVLTF
TRBJ2-2,many,TRBV5-1,CASSEGLVNTGELFF
TRBJ1-2,many,TRBV6-5,CASSYSISGGLEYGYTF
TRBJ2-1,NA,TRBV11-3,CASSSATRGRNEQFF
TRBJ2-1,few,TRBV5-1,CASSLVYQGRDEQFF
TRBJ1-6,few,TRBV5-1,CASSFEGAASPLHF
TRBJ1-2,few,TRBV4-2,CASSQGGQELYGYTF
TRBJ1-2,few,TRBV5-1,CASSLDGRPGVYGYTF
TRBJ2-3,many,TRBV7-2,CASSLSLAGGRGTDTQYF
TRBJ2-3,many,TRBV6-6,CASSYSASDTQYF
TRBJ2-7,NA,TRBV5-6,CASSTRGGLYEQYF
TRBJ2-3,many,TRBV20-1,CSARVDSRPVF
TRBJ2-7,few,TRBV21-1,CARVLLRGHYEQYF
TRBJ1-6,many,TRBV12-3/TRBV12-4,CASRESSYNSPLHF
TRBJ2-2,NA,TRBV27,CASRPGVGLAGAGDTGELFF
TRBJ2-1,NA,TRBV7-9,CASSSSLHEQFF
TRBJ2-1,many,TRBV7-9,CASSPMLGGEQFF
TRBJ1-2,few,TRBV20-1,CSAREKGTVGLYTF
TRBJ2-5,few,TRBV10-3,CAISEGGWEETQYF
TRBJ2-5,few,TRBV5-5,CASSIQGRETQYF
TRBJ2-1,NA,TRBV5-5,CASSLAPSGGRYEQFF
TRBJ2-7,few,TRBV29-1,CSVEDRGQGDEQYF
TRBJ1-1,few,TRBV5-1,CASNPSTQNTEAFF
TRBJ1-2,NA,TRBV7-9,CASSLALLGYGYTF
TRBJ1-5,many,TRBV12-3/TRBV12-4,CASSSGGRSNQPQHF
TRBJ2-1,few,TRBV20-1,CSANGLVSYNEQFF
TRBJ2-7,NA,TRBV5-1,CASSLLTAGYEQYF
TRBJ1-5,NA,TRBV18,CASSPGTAAQPQHF
TRBJ1-2,many,TRBV2,CASSEDRNYGYTF
TRBJ2-1,NA,TRBV28,CASSPTSGGLNEQFF
TRBJ1-5,many,TRBV10-3,CAISEYGGKGQPQHF
TRBJ1-1,NA,TRBV6-1,CASMRGLRGTEAFF
TRBJ1-4,NA,TRBV12-3/TRBV12-4,CASTYRETATNEKLFF
TRBJ2-7,few,TRBV6-5,CASSYGGQTYEQYF
TRBJ2-3,NA,TRBV4-2,CASSQNELGQPHTQYF
TRBJ1-2,few,TRBV20-1,CSARGRNINYGYTF
TRBJ2-3,NA,TRBV19,CASRGAGGPSDTQYF
TRBJ2-3,few,TRBV11-2,CASSGDRGYDTQYF
TRBJ2-7,NA,TRBV20-1,CSARDSSPRGSSYEQYF
TRBJ2-2,few,TRBV20-1,CSGQGITGELFF
TRBJ2-5,few,TRBV4-1,CASSQASGLGVETQYF
TRBJ1-1,few,TRBV6-5,CASSYSQVYNTEAFF
TRBJ2-7,many,TRBV10-3,CAISLGQSYEQYF
TRBJ1-2,NA,TRBV5-1,CASSLEAGTNYGYTF
TRBJ2-3,few,TRBV4-3,CASSRRSGTDTQYF
TRBJ2-1,few,TRBV5-8,CASSLKSGLLEQFF
TRBJ2-1,many,TRBV10-3,CAISRGASGSYNEQFF
TRBJ2-3,NA,TRBV12-3/TRBV12-4,CASSPGGSEKYF
TRBJ1-1,NA,TRBV6-2/TRBV6-3,CASSKVEYTEAFF
TRBJ2-7,NA,TRBV6-2/TRBV6-3,CASSYSIGSYEQYF
TRBJ2-1,many,TRBV24-1,CATSDPLLGEAGEQFF
TRBJ2-3,few,TRBV7-2,CASSLEQGNTQYF
TRBJ1-2,many,TRBV28,CASSGQSREANYGYTF
TRBJ2-4,few,TRBV28,CASSFWGQGSGIAKNIQYF
TRBJ2-2,many,TRBV9,CASSGLNTGELFF
TRBJ2-1,many,TRBV12-3/TRBV12-4,CASRGFLAGEYNEQFF
TRBJ1-4,NA,TRBV18,CASSRDLNEKLFF
TRBJ2-7,many,TRBV20-1,CSALQGRSSYEQYF
TRBJ2-1,NA,TRBV7-2,CASSLAGLAIDEQFF